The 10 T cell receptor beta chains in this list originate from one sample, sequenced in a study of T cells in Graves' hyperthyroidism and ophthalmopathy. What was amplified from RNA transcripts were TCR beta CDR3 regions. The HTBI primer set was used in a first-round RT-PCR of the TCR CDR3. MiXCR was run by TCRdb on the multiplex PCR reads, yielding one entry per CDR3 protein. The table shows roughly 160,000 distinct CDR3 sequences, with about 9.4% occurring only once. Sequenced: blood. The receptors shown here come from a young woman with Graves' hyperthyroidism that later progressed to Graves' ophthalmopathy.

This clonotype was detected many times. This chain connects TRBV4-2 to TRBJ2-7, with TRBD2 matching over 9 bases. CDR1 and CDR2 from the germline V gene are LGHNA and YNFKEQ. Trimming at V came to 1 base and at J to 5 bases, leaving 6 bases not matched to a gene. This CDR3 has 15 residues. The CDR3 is CASSQVAGEVDEQYF. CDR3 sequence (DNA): TGTGCCAGCAGCCAAGTAGCGGGAGAGGTGGACGAGCAGTACTTC.

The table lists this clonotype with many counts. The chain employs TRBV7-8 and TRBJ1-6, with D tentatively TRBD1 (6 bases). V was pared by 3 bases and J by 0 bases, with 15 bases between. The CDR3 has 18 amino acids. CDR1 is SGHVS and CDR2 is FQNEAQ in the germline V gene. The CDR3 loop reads CASSLGGGFSSYNSPLHF. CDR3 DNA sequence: TGTGCCAGCAGCTTGGGGGGGGGCTTCAGCTCCTATAATTCACCCCTCCACTTT.

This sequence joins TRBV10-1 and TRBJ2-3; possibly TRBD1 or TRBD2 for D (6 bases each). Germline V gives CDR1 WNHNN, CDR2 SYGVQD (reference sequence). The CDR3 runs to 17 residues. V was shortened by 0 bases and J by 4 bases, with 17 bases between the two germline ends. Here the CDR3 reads CASSESMGEGGPDTQYF. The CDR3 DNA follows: TGCGCCAGCAGTGAGTCGATGGGAGAGGGGGGCCCAGATACGCAGTATTTT.

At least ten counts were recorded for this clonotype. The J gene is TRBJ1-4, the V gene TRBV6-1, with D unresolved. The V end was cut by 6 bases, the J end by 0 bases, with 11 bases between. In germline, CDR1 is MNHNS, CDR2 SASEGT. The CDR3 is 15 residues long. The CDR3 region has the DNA TGTGCCAGCAGGGCAACATATGCAACTAATGAAAAACTGTTTTTT. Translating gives CASRATYATNEKLFF.

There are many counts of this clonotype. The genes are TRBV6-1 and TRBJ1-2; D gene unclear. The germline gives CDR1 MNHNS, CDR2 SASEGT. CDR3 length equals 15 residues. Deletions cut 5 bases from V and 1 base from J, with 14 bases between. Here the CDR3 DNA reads TGTGCCAGCAGTTCCCTAGGTGGAATTAACTATGGCTACACCTTC. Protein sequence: CASSSLGGINYGYTF.

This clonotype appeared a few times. CDR3 nucleotide sequence: TGTGCCACCAGCAAGACTAGCGGGGGAAAGGATACGCAGTATTTT. It is translated as CATSKTSGGKDTQYF. The genes are TRBV15 and TRBJ2-3; 12 bases are shared with TRBD2. The CDR3 extends over 15 amino acids. The germline V gene has CDR1 LNHNV and CDR2 YYDKDF (reference sequence). The V segment lost 4 bases and the J segment 6 bases; nucleotides outside the gene matches: 5.

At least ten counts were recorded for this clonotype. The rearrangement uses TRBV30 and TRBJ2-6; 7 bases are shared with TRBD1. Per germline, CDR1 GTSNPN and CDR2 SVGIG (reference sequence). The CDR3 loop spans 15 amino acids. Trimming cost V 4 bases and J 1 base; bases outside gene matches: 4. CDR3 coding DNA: TGTGCCTGGACGGGACAGAGGTCTGGGGCCAACGTCCTGACTTTC. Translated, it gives CAWTGQRSGANVLTF.

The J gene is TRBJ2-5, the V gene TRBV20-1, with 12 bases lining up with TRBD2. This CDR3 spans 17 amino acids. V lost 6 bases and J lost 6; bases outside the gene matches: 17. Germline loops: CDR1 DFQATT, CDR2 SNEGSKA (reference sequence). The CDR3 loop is CSADALAGGPRVKTQYF. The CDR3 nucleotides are TGCAGTGCGGACGCGCTAGCGGGAGGGCCCAGAGTGAAGACCCAGTACTTC.

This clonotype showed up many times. DNA of the CDR3: TGCAGTGCAAGCCGGGACAGGGAGGGTGTAGCTTTCTTT. Translation: CSASRDREGVAFF. The chain combines TRBV20-1 with TRBJ1-1, with 9 bases aligning to TRBD1. Germline values: CDR1 DFQATT, CDR2 SNEGSKA (reference sequence). Unmatched junction bases numbered 12, after V lost 6 bases and J lost 10 bases. The CDR3 loop spans 13 amino acids.

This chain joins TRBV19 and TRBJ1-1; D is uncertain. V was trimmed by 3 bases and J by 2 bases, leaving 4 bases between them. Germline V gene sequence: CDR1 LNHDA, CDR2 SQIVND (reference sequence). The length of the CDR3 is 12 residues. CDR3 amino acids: CASSMTNTEAFF. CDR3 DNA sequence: TGTGCCAGTAGTATGACCAACACTGAAGCTTTCTTT.